Listed below are T cell receptor beta chains from one sample, sequenced in a study of regulatory T cells in long-lasting Graves disease. TCRdb reprocessed the multiplex PCR reads with MiXCR, giving one entry per CDR3 protein. This sample yields roughly 420,000 distinct CDR3 sequences, of which roughly 17% are seen a single time; roughly 10% belongs to the top ten. The same sample was also studied in work on T cells in Graves' hyperthyroidism and ophthalmopathy.

Specimen: peripheral blood mononuclear cells (PBMCs), collected at new diagnosis, from a patient treated with antithyroid drugs. The receptors derive from a woman between 25 and 40 years old with Graves disease. CDR3s include the opening cysteine and the closing phenylalanine or tryptophan. D genes are given only for firm matches. Not every row has a clone size; where given, it reads once, few, many or a size class.

TRBV30,TRBJ1-2,NA,many,CAWSVWGASHYGYTF,TGTGCCTGGAGTGTATGGGGAGCTTCGCACTATGGCTACACCTTC
TRBV4-2,TRBJ2-2,NA,NA,CASSQEMSGELFF,TGTGCCAGCAGCCAAGAAATGTCCGGGGAGCTGTTTTTT
TRBV7-9,TRBJ2-5,NA,NA,CASSTYREKETQYF,TGTGCCAGCAGCACCTACAGGGAGAAGGAGACCCAGTACTTC
TRBV30,TRBJ2-3,NA,NA,CAWSTTGPSTDTQYF,TGTGCCTGGAGTACGACAGGCCCGAGCACAGATACGCAGTATTTT
TRBV19,TRBJ2-3,NA,few,CASSTGDQTYTDTQYF,TGTGCCAGTAGTACCGGGGACCAAACTTACACAGATACGCAGTATTTT
TRBV20-1,TRBJ2-1,NA,few,CSARQGTANEQFF,TGCAGTGCTAGACAAGGGACTGCCAATGAGCAGTTCTTC
TRBV3-1,TRBJ1-1,NA,many,CASSQTLTASTEAFF,TGTGCCAGCAGCCAAACGTTAACAGCTAGCACTGAAGCTTTCTTT
TRBV9,TRBJ1-5,NA,many,CASSAEGFNQPQHF,TGTGCCAGCAGCGCGGAAGGGTTCAATCAGCCCCAGCATTTT
TRBV12-3/TRBV12-4,TRBJ1-1,NA,many,CASTPNGNTEAFF,TGTGCCAGCACCCCGAATGGGAACACTGAAGCTTTCTTT
TRBV12-3/TRBV12-4,TRBJ2-7,NA,many,CASLKGGSSYEQYF,TGTGCCAGCTTAAAGGGCGGGTCCTCCTACGAGCAGTACTTC
TRBV27,TRBJ2-6,TRBD2,NA,CASSFGGGLSGANVLTF,TGTGCCAGCAGTTTCGGCGGGGGACTCTCTGGGGCCAACGTCCTGACTTTC
TRBV9,TRBJ2-2,NA,NA,CASSVDGANTGELFF,TGTGCCAGCAGCGTAGACGGGGCAAACACCGGGGAGCTGTTTTTT
TRBV18,TRBJ2-7,TRBD2,many,CASSPVVPGGNYEQYF,TGTGCCAGCTCACCTGTCGTTCCGGGAGGGAACTACGAGCAGTACTTC
TRBV20-1,TRBJ2-5,NA,once,CSARDARGGLETQYF,TGCAGTGCTAGAGACGCCCGAGGGGGGTTGGAGACCCAGTACTTC
TRBV7-2,TRBJ1-4,NA,NA,CASSPFWENEKLFF,TGTGCCAGCAGTCCCTTCTGGGAAAATGAAAAACTGTTTTTT
TRBV9,TRBJ1-5,NA,many,CASSVGPSNQPQHF,TGTGCCAGCAGCGTAGGTCCAAGCAATCAGCCCCAGCATTTT
TRBV7-9,TRBJ2-1,NA,many,CASISRGITFNEQFF,TGTGCCAGCATCAGTAGGGGAATCACGTTCAATGAGCAGTTCTTC
TRBV20-1,TRBJ2-1,TRBD2,many,CSATERTSVYGEQFF,TGCAGTGCTACTGAGAGGACTAGCGTATACGGCGAGCAGTTCTTC
TRBV20-1,TRBJ2-3,TRBD2,many,CSARGLAGPTDTQYF,TGCAGTGCACGCGGACTAGCGGGACCCACAGATACGCAGTATTTT